Listed below are T cell receptor beta chains from one sample, sequenced in a study of technical replicates of blood from several donors. The method was immunoSEQ multiplex PCR; TCRdb's version includes in-frame clones alone and lacks a portion of them. The sample gives roughly 80,000 clones, around 96% of which show up once; 0.2% is in the top ten. The sequencing input was T cells isolated from PBMCs. These receptors originate from a human donor in good health. Both conserved end residues are part of each CDR3. Fields, in order: CDR3 DNA, CDR3 protein, J gene, D gene, CDR3 length, V gene, clone size. The D gene is left open where the match is weak. The size of a clone is reported for some rows only, either as once, few or many, or as a class for expanded clones.

cdr3_nt: TGTGCCAGCAGGGGGAGATGGACTAGCGGAGGAGGGACCAAAGAGACCCAGTACTTC
cdr3_aa: CASRGRWTSGGGTKETQYF
j_call: TRBJ2-5
d_call: TRBD2
cdr3_length: 19
v_call: TRBV27
clone_size: -

cdr3_nt: TGTGCCAGTAGTACGTACCGGGACAGGGATTCAATGAAACAGTTCTTC
cdr3_aa: CASSTYRDRDSMKQFF
j_call: TRBJ2-1
d_call: TRBD1
cdr3_length: 16
v_call: TRBV19
clone_size: -

cdr3_nt: TGTGCCAGCAGCCCGCTAGGCGGGGGAAAATATTTT
cdr3_aa: CASSPLGGGKYF
j_call: TRBJ2-3
d_call: TRBD2
cdr3_length: 12
v_call: TRBV5-4
clone_size: once

cdr3_nt: TGTGCCAGCAGCCCAAGATTGGCGAACACTGAAGCTTTCTTT
cdr3_aa: CASSPRLANTEAFF
j_call: TRBJ1-1
d_call: -
cdr3_length: 14
v_call: TRBV7-2
clone_size: -

cdr3_nt: TGTGCCAGTAGTACGAGGACTAGCGGGAGGGAAACGTCCTACGAGCAGTACTTC
cdr3_aa: CASSTRTSGRETSYEQYF
j_call: TRBJ2-7
d_call: TRBD2
cdr3_length: 18
v_call: TRBV19
clone_size: -

cdr3_nt: TGTGCCAGCAGTAAAAAGGGGCAGGGGGCAGATACGCAGTATTTT
cdr3_aa: CASSKKGQGADTQYF
j_call: TRBJ2-3
d_call: TRBD1
cdr3_length: 15
v_call: TRBV6-5
clone_size: -

cdr3_nt: TGTGCCAGCCGTCGCGGGCTCACAGATACGCAGTATTTT
cdr3_aa: CASRRGLTDTQYF
j_call: TRBJ2-3
d_call: -
cdr3_length: 13
v_call: TRBV14
clone_size: -

cdr3_nt: TGTGCCAGCAGCGGGAAGGGACAGGGCGATACCGGGGAGCTGTTTTTT
cdr3_aa: CASSGKGQGDTGELFF
j_call: TRBJ2-2
d_call: TRBD1
cdr3_length: 16
v_call: TRBV5-4
clone_size: -

cdr3_nt: TGTGCCAGCAGCTTGGACAGCGAGCAGTATTTT
cdr3_aa: CASSLDSEQYF
j_call: TRBJ2-3
d_call: -
cdr3_length: 11
v_call: TRBV7-6
clone_size: -

cdr3_nt: TGTGCCAGCAGTGGAGCAGGGGTCACCTACGAGCAGTACTTC
cdr3_aa: CASSGAGVTYEQYF
j_call: TRBJ2-7
d_call: -
cdr3_length: 14
v_call: TRBV6-5
clone_size: -

cdr3_nt: TGTGCCAGCAGTTTATTTGGCAGGGGGGATGAAAAACTGTTTTTT
cdr3_aa: CASSLFGRGDEKLFF
j_call: TRBJ1-4
d_call: TRBD1
cdr3_length: 15
v_call: TRBV27
clone_size: -

cdr3_nt: TGCAGCGTTGTATTCAGCGGGGAAAAAGCTCCCGTAGAGACCCAGTACTTC
cdr3_aa: CSVVFSGEKAPVETQYF
j_call: TRBJ2-5
d_call: TRBD2
cdr3_length: 17
v_call: TRBV29-1
clone_size: -

cdr3_nt: TGTGCCAGCAGTTACAGTTGGACAGGGGGCTACGAGCAGTACTTC
cdr3_aa: CASSYSWTGGYEQYF
j_call: TRBJ2-7
d_call: TRBD1
cdr3_length: 15
v_call: TRBV6-5
clone_size: -

cdr3_nt: TGTGCCATCAGTGATATAGCGGGGGAGAACACCGGGGAGCTGTTTTTT
cdr3_aa: CAISDIAGENTGELFF
j_call: TRBJ2-2
d_call: TRBD2
cdr3_length: 16
v_call: TRBV10-3
clone_size: -

cdr3_nt: TGTGCCTGGAGTCTCCGCTCTTGGACAGGGGGGAGTTCTTTCTTT
cdr3_aa: CAWSLRSWTGGSSFF
j_call: TRBJ1-1
d_call: TRBD1
cdr3_length: 15
v_call: TRBV30
clone_size: -

cdr3_nt: TGTGCCAGCAGGACTCGGAGTTTAGGTGGCCTACCGAGTTACAATGAGCAGTTCTTC
cdr3_aa: CASRTRSLGGLPSYNEQFF
j_call: TRBJ2-1
d_call: -
cdr3_length: 19
v_call: TRBV27
clone_size: -

cdr3_nt: TGTGCCAGCAGCCAACCCTCGACTAGCGGGAGGGCTTACACCGGGGAGCTGTTTTTT
cdr3_aa: CASSQPSTSGRAYTGELFF
j_call: TRBJ2-2
d_call: TRBD2
cdr3_length: 19
v_call: TRBV4-2
clone_size: -

cdr3_nt: TGTGCCACCAGCGCTCCGGGAATTAGCACAGATACGCAGTATTTT
cdr3_aa: CATSAPGISTDTQYF
j_call: TRBJ2-3
d_call: -
cdr3_length: 15
v_call: TRBV19
clone_size: -

cdr3_nt: TGTGCCAGCAGCCCGTACGACATCTATGGCTACACCTTC
cdr3_aa: CASSPYDIYGYTF
j_call: TRBJ1-2
d_call: -
cdr3_length: 13
v_call: TRBV11-3
clone_size: -

cdr3_nt: TGTGCCAGCAGCTTAAGCTGGGCGGGAGTAGGTGGGGCCAACGTCCTGACTTTC
cdr3_aa: CASSLSWAGVGGANVLTF
j_call: TRBJ2-6
d_call: TRBD2
cdr3_length: 18
v_call: TRBV7-9
clone_size: -

cdr3_nt: TGCGCCAGCAGCTTGGGCGGGGGCTCCTACAATGAGCAGTTCTTC
cdr3_aa: CASSLGGGSYNEQFF
j_call: TRBJ2-1
d_call: TRBD2
cdr3_length: 15
v_call: TRBV5-1
clone_size: -

cdr3_nt: TGTGCCAGCAGCCTACCTACAGGTTCATTCTCTGGAAACACCATATATTTT
cdr3_aa: CASSLPTGSFSGNTIYF
j_call: TRBJ1-3
d_call: -
cdr3_length: 17
v_call: TRBV7-9
clone_size: -

cdr3_nt: TGTGCCAGCAGCTTGTCGGGGGGCACTGAAGCTTTCTTT
cdr3_aa: CASSLSGGTEAFF
j_call: TRBJ1-1
d_call: -
cdr3_length: 13
v_call: TRBV7-9
clone_size: -

cdr3_nt: TGTGCCAGCAGCTTATACTCAGGGTCCTACGAGCAGTACTTC
cdr3_aa: CASSLYSGSYEQYF
j_call: TRBJ2-7
d_call: -
cdr3_length: 14
v_call: TRBV11-2
clone_size: -

cdr3_nt: TGTGCCAGCAGTCTGGGACAGGGGAATGGCTACACCTTC
cdr3_aa: CASSLGQGNGYTF
j_call: TRBJ1-2
d_call: TRBD1
cdr3_length: 13
v_call: TRBV28
clone_size: -

cdr3_nt: TGTGCCAGCAACCAACAGGCAACCTACGAGACCCAGTACTTC
cdr3_aa: CASNQQATYETQYF
j_call: TRBJ2-5
d_call: -
cdr3_length: 14
v_call: TRBV9
clone_size: -

cdr3_nt: TGTGCCAGCAGCCAAGAGAGCGGGAGGGGCACAGATACGCAGTATTTT
cdr3_aa: CASSQESGRGTDTQYF
j_call: TRBJ2-3
d_call: TRBD2
cdr3_length: 16
v_call: TRBV14
clone_size: few

cdr3_nt: TGCAGTGCTGACAGGGCTAACGAGCAGTACTTC
cdr3_aa: CSADRANEQYF
j_call: TRBJ2-7
d_call: TRBD1
cdr3_length: 11
v_call: TRBV20-1
clone_size: once

cdr3_nt: TGCGCCAGCAGCCCCTCCGAGGAGACTAGCGGGGCTTTACCTTACGAGCAGTACTTC
cdr3_aa: CASSPSEETSGALPYEQYF
j_call: TRBJ2-7
d_call: TRBD2
cdr3_length: 19
v_call: TRBV5-1
clone_size: -

cdr3_nt: TGTGCCATCAGTGATGACAGGCCCTCAACTAATGAAAAACTGTTTTTT
cdr3_aa: CAISDDRPSTNEKLFF
j_call: TRBJ1-4
d_call: -
cdr3_length: 16
v_call: TRBV10-3
clone_size: -

cdr3_nt: TGTGCCAGCAGTTTCGACCGGACTAGCGGCCCTCTCGGGTTCTTC
cdr3_aa: CASSFDRTSGPLGFF
j_call: TRBJ2-1
d_call: TRBD2
cdr3_length: 15
v_call: TRBV2
clone_size: -

cdr3_nt: TGTGCCAGCAGTTTGTTCGACCAGACCAGGGGGTACGGCTACACCTTC
cdr3_aa: CASSLFDQTRGYGYTF
j_call: TRBJ1-2
d_call: TRBD1
cdr3_length: 16
v_call: TRBV6-5
clone_size: once

cdr3_nt: TGTGCCAGAAGCTCGACAGGCGGGCTGGGTAATGAAAAACTGTTTTTT
cdr3_aa: CARSSTGGLGNEKLFF
j_call: TRBJ1-4
d_call: -
cdr3_length: 16
v_call: TRBV5-3
clone_size: -

cdr3_nt: TGTGCCTGGGTGTTCCCGGGGTTGCCAACCCTGTGCTTT
cdr3_aa: CAWVFPGLPTLCF
j_call: TRBJ1-1
d_call: -
cdr3_length: 13
v_call: TRBV30
clone_size: once

cdr3_nt: TGTGCCAGCAGTTACGAGGGAGATACGCAGTATTTT
cdr3_aa: CASSYEGDTQYF
j_call: TRBJ2-3
d_call: -
cdr3_length: 12
v_call: TRBV27
clone_size: -

cdr3_nt: TGCGCCAGCAGCTTGTGGACTAGCGGGAGGATCGCCTACGAGCAGTACTTC
cdr3_aa: CASSLWTSGRIAYEQYF
j_call: TRBJ2-7
d_call: TRBD2
cdr3_length: 17
v_call: TRBV5-1
clone_size: -

cdr3_nt: TGTGCCAGCAGGTCAGGGGGCAGTAGCACTGAAGCTTTCTTT
cdr3_aa: CASRSGGSSTEAFF
j_call: TRBJ1-1
d_call: TRBD1
cdr3_length: 14
v_call: TRBV28
clone_size: -

cdr3_nt: TGTGCCACCGGGACAGGGAGGGTATTTTGGGGCTACACCTTC
cdr3_aa: CATGTGRVFWGYTF
j_call: TRBJ1-2
d_call: TRBD1
cdr3_length: 14
v_call: TRBV6-1
clone_size: -

cdr3_nt: TGTGCCAGCAGTTGGTTCCGCGGGGGGGGTTTATGGGAGCAGTACTTC
cdr3_aa: CASSWFRGGGLWEQYF
j_call: TRBJ2-7
d_call: TRBD2
cdr3_length: 16
v_call: TRBV27
clone_size: -

cdr3_nt: TGCGCCAGCAGCCAAGCCGAGCACAGTTCACCCCTCCACTTT
cdr3_aa: CASSQAEHSSPLHF
j_call: TRBJ1-6
d_call: -
cdr3_length: 14
v_call: TRBV4-1
clone_size: -

cdr3_nt: TGCGCCAGCAGCTTGGGGGACAGAAGCAACGAGCAGTACTTC
cdr3_aa: CASSLGDRSNEQYF
j_call: TRBJ2-7
d_call: TRBD1
cdr3_length: 14
v_call: TRBV5-1
clone_size: -

cdr3_nt: TGTGCCAGCAGTCCCTCTGGCGGGAGCTCCTACAATGAGCAGTTCTTC
cdr3_aa: CASSPSGGSSYNEQFF
j_call: TRBJ2-1
d_call: TRBD2
cdr3_length: 16
v_call: TRBV28
clone_size: -

cdr3_nt: TGTGCCAGCAGGGGGAGCCAGGGGAGCTACGAGCAGTACTTC
cdr3_aa: CASRGSQGSYEQYF
j_call: TRBJ2-7
d_call: -
cdr3_length: 14
v_call: TRBV7-8
clone_size: -

cdr3_nt: TGTGCCAGCAGCCCCGACACCGGGACAGACACAGATACGCAGTATTTT
cdr3_aa: CASSPDTGTDTDTQYF
j_call: TRBJ2-3
d_call: TRBD1
cdr3_length: 16
v_call: TRBV5-4
clone_size: -

cdr3_nt: TGTGCCAGCAGCCGGACTAGCGGGGCGGATACGCAGTATTTT
cdr3_aa: CASSRTSGADTQYF
j_call: TRBJ2-3
d_call: TRBD2
cdr3_length: 14
v_call: TRBV11-3
clone_size: -

cdr3_nt: TGCGCCAGCAGCTTCCTCACGGACTATGGCTACACCTTC
cdr3_aa: CASSFLTDYGYTF
j_call: TRBJ1-2
d_call: -
cdr3_length: 13
v_call: TRBV5-1
clone_size: -

cdr3_nt: TGTGCAACAGGGCCGGCCGATCAGCCCCAGCATTTT
cdr3_aa: CATGPADQPQHF
j_call: TRBJ1-5
d_call: -
cdr3_length: 12
v_call: TRBV6-1
clone_size: -

cdr3_nt: TGTGCCACCAGCGGACCCGGGACTAGGGCCTCCTACGAGCAGTACTTC
cdr3_aa: CATSGPGTRASYEQYF
j_call: TRBJ2-7
d_call: TRBD2
cdr3_length: 16
v_call: TRBV15
clone_size: -

cdr3_nt: TGTGCCAGCAGCTTAGTAGGACAGGGACATCAGCCCCAGCATTTT
cdr3_aa: CASSLVGQGHQPQHF
j_call: TRBJ1-5
d_call: TRBD1
cdr3_length: 15
v_call: TRBV7-8
clone_size: -

cdr3_nt: TGTGCCAGCAGCTTAGATAAGGAGGACAGGGATATCTATGGCTACACCTTC
cdr3_aa: CASSLDKEDRDIYGYTF
j_call: TRBJ1-2
d_call: TRBD1
cdr3_length: 17
v_call: TRBV7-6
clone_size: -

cdr3_nt: TGTGCCAGCAGACCGGCGGGGGGCCATTCCAGTGAGCAGTTCTTC
cdr3_aa: CASRPAGGHSSEQFF
j_call: TRBJ2-1
d_call: TRBD2
cdr3_length: 15
v_call: TRBV5-6
clone_size: -

cdr3_nt: TGTGCCTGGAGTGTACGAAACTGGGGCTTTATCGATGAGCAGTTCTTC
cdr3_aa: CAWSVRNWGFIDEQFF
j_call: TRBJ2-1
d_call: -
cdr3_length: 16
v_call: TRBV30
clone_size: -